One and the same sample provided the 13 T cell receptor beta chains below, sequenced in a study of identical twins. Via MiXCR, TCRdb re-called the 5' RACE reads, giving one row per CDR3 protein. This sample has some 1,700,000 distinct CDR3 sequences, with 32% found just once. The sequenced sample was cord blood. The receptors originated from a newborn girl in good health.

The V gene is TRBV11-1, the J gene TRBJ2-3, with 8 nucleotides matching TRBD2. The germline V gene encodes CDR1 SGHAT and CDR2 FQDESV (reference sequence). V shed 6 bases, J shed 4 bases, and the junction held 12 bases outside the gene matches. The CDR3 extends over 16 amino acids. CDR3 in amino acids: CASSRGGTSGADTQYF. CDR3 in DNA: TGTGCCAGCAGTAGGGGCGGGACTAGTGGAGCAGATACGCAGTATTTT.

Regarding this clonotype: A much larger clone differs by one base, so this may be a read error. The chain joins TRBV6-1 to TRBJ2-1; possibly TRBD2 for D (5 bases). With the DNA end fitting TRBJ2-7 better, the J assignment may be wrong. CDR3 length equals 17 residues. CDR1 is MNHNS, CDR2 SASEGT, per germline. The CDR3 sequence: CASSHRGPVLLYNEQYF. The DNA for the CDR3 is TGTGCCAGCAGCCATCGCGGGCCCGTGTTACTCTACAATGAGCAGTACTTC.

There are a few counts of this clonotype. The V call is TRBV11-1, the J call TRBJ2-7; D is unclear. The CDR3 sequence is 17 residues long. The V end lost 5 bases, the J end lost 2 bases, and 22 bases lay between the germline ends. In germline, CDR1 is SGHAT, CDR2 FQDESV (reference sequence). In DNA form, the CDR3 reads TGTGCCAGCAGCCTTCGAAGGGCGGTTATTGGGGCCTACGAGCAGTACTTC. Protein sequence: CASSLRRAVIGAYEQYF.

V and J are TRBV7-2 and TRBJ2-5, with 13 bases lining up with TRBD2. The V gene end was trimmed by 8 bases and the J gene end by 5 bases; junction bases not matched to a gene: 11. The germline gives CDR1 SGHTA, CDR2 FQGNSA. The CDR3 sequence is 16 residues long. This CDR3 is CASVGLAGVREETQYF. The DNA of the CDR3 is TGTGCCAGCGTTGGACTAGCGGGAGTACGGGAGGAGACCCAGTACTTC. Looking up the rest from reference TRBV7-2 and TRBJ2-5 gives the full variable domain: GAGVSQSPSNKVTEKGKDVELRCDPISGHTALYWYRQSLGQGLEFLIYFQGNSAPDKSGLPSDRFSAERTGGSVSTLTIQRTQQEDSAVYLCASVGLAGVREETQYFGPGTRLLVL.

This clonotype was counted between two and nine times. The chain carries TRBV25-1 and TRBJ1-3; 8 bases agree with TRBD1. V lost 1 base and J lost 8; bases outside the gene matches: 4. Germline CDR1 is MGHDK and CDR2 is SYGVNS. This CDR3 contains 14 residues. The CDR3 sequence is CASSELVRGHTIYF. In DNA form, the CDR3 reads TGTGCCAGCAGTGAATTGGTCAGGGGGCACACCATATATTTT.

This clonotype was recorded many times. The V and J genes are TRBV12-3 or TRBV12-4 and TRBJ2-1; D is ambiguous. V shed 3 bases and J shed 0 bases, with 12 bases lying between them. CDR3 length: 16 residues. CDR3 in DNA: TGTGCCAGCAGTTTTCGGGTAGACTTCTCCTACAATGAGCAGTTCTTC. Protein product: CASSFRVDFSYNEQFF.

The V call is TRBV7-2, the J call TRBJ2-1; 9 bases map to TRBD2. CDR3 length: 17 amino acids. The V gene end was trimmed by 2 bases and the J gene end by 4 bases; junction bases not matched to a gene: 9. The V gene's germline CDR1 is SGHTA and CDR2 FQGNSA. The CDR3 DNA is TGTGCCAGCAGCTTATCCCCCGGGACTAGCCCATACAATGAGCAGTTCTTC. It codes for CASSLSPGTSPYNEQFF.

This clonotype was observed at least ten times. The chain joins TRBV2 to TRBJ2-3; D ambiguous. The CDR3 is made up of 11 amino acids. CDR1 and CDR2 from the germline V gene are SNHLY and FYNNEI. The germline V and J ends were trimmed by 2 bases and 4 bases, with 1 base remaining between them. The CDR3 DNA is TGTGCCAGCAGTGAACCAGATACGCAGTATTTT. Its translation: CASSEPDTQYF.

This clonotype was seen more than once but under ten times. V usage is TRBV6-1 and J usage is TRBJ2-5; weak D call: TRBD1 (6 bases). V was cut by 3 bases and J by 3 bases, with 11 bases left in between. CDR3 size: 14 residues. Germline CDR1 MNHNS, CDR2 SASEGT. CDR3 nucleotide sequence: TGTGCCAGCAGTGATACAGGGTCGAAAGAGACCCAGTACTTC. This translates into CASSDTGSKETQYF.

This clonotype was seen a handful of times. The chain combines TRBV27 with TRBJ1-1; TRBD1 aligns across 7 bases. Trimming removed 5 bases from V and 11 bases from J; junction bases left unmatched: 8. This CDR3 is built from 12 residues. CDR1 and CDR2 from the germline V gene are MNHEY and SMNVEV (reference sequence). The CDR3: CASSTLQGRAFF. The CDR3 DNA reads TGTGCCAGCAGTACCCTACAGGGGAGGGCTTTCTTT.

This clonotype was picked up a small number of times. The rearrangement links TRBV4-2 to TRBJ1-2; D is ambiguous. The germline V gene encodes CDR1 LGHNA and CDR2 YNFKEQ. The CDR3 length is 17 residues. V was cut by 0 bases and J by 2 bases, with 16 bases left in between. The CDR3 sequence: CASSQDAATAANYGYTF. CDR3 coding DNA: TGTGCCAGCAGCCAAGATGCCGCAACGGCAGCCAACTATGGCTACACCTTC.

The table lists this clonotype with a few counts. V is TRBV29-1 and J is TRBJ1-1; D gene ambiguous. The CDR3 totals 13 residues. V was clipped by 6 bases and J by 1 base, with 12 bases between them. CDR1 and CDR2 (germline): SQVTM, ANQGSEA. CDR3 bases: TGCAGCGTGCATAATGGCTGGAACACTGAAGCTTTCTTT. Protein: CSVHNGWNTEAFF.

V is TRBV18 and J is TRBJ2-3; no clear D gene. Trimming took 3 bases from V and 4 from J, leaving 11 bases between them. The CDR3 is made up of 14 amino acids. Germline V CDR1 and CDR2: KGHSH, LQKENI. The CDR3 region has the DNA TGTGCCAGCTCACCGAACCCGGGTCCAGATACGCAGTATTTT. Protein: CASSPNPGPDTQYF.